The rows below give T cell receptor beta chains drawn from one sample of a study of T cell responses to AZD1222 COVID-19 vaccine. Assay: immunoSEQ multiplex PCR; the TCRdb copy retains only in-frame clones and omits some. The table includes about 170,000 clones, 80% to 90% detected once. This sample comprised peripheral blood, obtained on day 0 of AZD1222 vaccination. These receptor sequences come from an adult in good health. The CDR3 runs from the conserved cysteine through the conserved F or W. Fields, in order: D gene, J gene, clone size, V gene, CDR3 DNA, CDR3 protein. The D gene is left open where the match is weak. Clone size is stated in some rows and not others, as once, few, many or a class when expanded.

>TRBD2|TRBJ2-3|-|TRBV6-5
TGTGCCAGCAGTTACTCGGGACTAAAAGGAGATACGCAGTATTTT
CASSYSGLKGDTQYF
>-|TRBJ2-5|-|TRBV2
TGTGCCAGCACGAAAGAGGGTCGGGAGACCCAGTACTTC
CASTKEGRETQYF
>-|TRBJ1-6|-|TRBV7-2
TGTGCCAGCAGCTTAAGCGCGGCGGGGGTGCCCCTCCACTTT
CASSLSAAGVPLHF
>TRBD1|TRBJ2-3|-|TRBV5-6
TGTGCCAGCAGCTTGGGGGCAGGGGGCGCAGATACGCAGTATTTT
CASSLGAGGADTQYF
>TRBD2|TRBJ2-7|once|TRBV4-2
TGTGCCAGCAGCCAAGATGGCGGGGGGAAAAGGGCATACGAGCAGTACTTC
CASSQDGGGKRAYEQYF
>TRBD2|TRBJ2-3|-|TRBV13
TGTGCCAGCAGCTTAGGGCGACTAGCGGGGGGCCCAGGTACGCAGTATTTT
CASSLGRLAGGPGTQYF
>TRBD1|TRBJ1-6|-|TRBV3-1/TRBV3-2
TGTGCCAGCAGCCGGGGACAGGAAAATTCACCCCTCCACTTT
CASSRGQENSPLHF
>-|TRBJ1-5|-|TRBV6-2/TRBV6-3
TGTGCCAGCAGTTCCCGGGACAGCAATCAGCCCCAGCATTTT
CASSSRDSNQPQHF
>-|TRBJ2-7|-|TRBV4-2
TGTGCCAGCAGCCAAGAAATAGGGACCTACGAGCAGTACTTC
CASSQEIGTYEQYF
>-|TRBJ2-3|few|TRBV5-1
TGCGCCAGCAGCTTGCAACAGATTTTTCCAGATACGCAGTATTTT
CASSLQQIFPDTQYF
>-|TRBJ2-7|-|TRBV5-1
TGCGCCAGCAGCTTAGGGGGCGGGAATATACGGGAGCAGTACTTC
CASSLGGGNIREQYF
>TRBD2|TRBJ2-3|-|TRBV5-1
TGCGCCAGCAGCTCGGGGGGGCCGTCAGATACGCAGTATTTT
CASSSGGPSDTQYF
>TRBD1|TRBJ1-6|-|TRBV27
TGTGCCAGCATTATGGGACAGGGGTATAATTCACCCCTCCACTTT
CASIMGQGYNSPLHF
>-|TRBJ2-4|-|TRBV9
TGTGCCAGCAGCGTAGCGGGGGACGCAAGGGGCATTCAGTACTTC
CASSVAGDARGIQYF
>TRBD2|TRBJ2-7|-|TRBV10-3
TGTGCCATCAGGAGGACCGGGGGGGAAAACGAGCAGTACTTC
CAIRRTGGENEQYF
>TRBD2|TRBJ2-1|-|TRBV28
TGTGCCAGCATCATGGGGCTAGCGGGGACCTACAATGAGCAGTTCTTC
CASIMGLAGTYNEQFF
>-|TRBJ1-1|-|TRBV7-9
TGTGCCAGCAGCTTAGCGTTAGGAACGGGTCGGGGCACTGAAGCTTTCTTT
CASSLALGTGRGTEAFF
>TRBD2|TRBJ2-5|-|TRBV3-1/TRBV3-2
TGTGCCAGCAGCCAAGTAGCGGGGGGGCGAGAAGAGACCCAGTACTTC
CASSQVAGGREETQYF
>-|TRBJ1-1|-|TRBV9
TGTGCCAGCAGCCGTACCGGGGTGAACACTGAAGCTTTCTTT
CASSRTGVNTEAFF
>-|TRBJ1-4|-|TRBV27
TGTGCCAGCAGTACAGGGTTAGGGAATGAAAAACTGTTTTTT
CASSTGLGNEKLFF
>-|TRBJ1-6|-|TRBV5-5
TGTGCCAGCAGCCCCGGGACGGCCTATAATTCACCCCTCCACTTT
CASSPGTAYNSPLHF
>TRBD2|TRBJ2-1|-|TRBV19
TGTGCCAGTAGTATAGATTTTGCTAGCGGGCAATACAATGAGCAGTTCTTC
CASSIDFASGQYNEQFF
>-|TRBJ1-6|-|TRBV5-4
TGTGCCAGCAAAGTCACGGAGGCAGACTCTTCACCCCTCCACTTT
CASKVTEADSSPLHF
>-|TRBJ2-5|-|TRBV5-1
TGCGCCAGCAGCTTGTTACTAGCTGAAGAAGAGACCCAGTACTTC
CASSLLLAEEETQYF
>-|TRBJ2-1|-|TRBV7-2
TGTGCCAGCAGCTTAAGCGGGGGGACAGGGATTGAGCAGTTCTTC
CASSLSGGTGIEQFF
>-|TRBJ1-1|-|TRBV27
TGTGCCAGCAGGCTCCTGGGGGTCACTGAAGCTTTCTTT
CASRLLGVTEAFF
>TRBD1|TRBJ1-1|-|TRBV6-5
TGTGCCAGCAGCGGGGACAGAGACAACACTGAAGCTTTCTTT
CASSGDRDNTEAFF
>-|TRBJ2-7|-|TRBV11-1
TGTGCCAGCAGCTTAGACGGGTACGAGCAGTACTTC
CASSLDGYEQYF
>-|TRBJ2-7|once|TRBV7-3
TGTGCCAGCAGCTTAGACAGACCCTACGAGCAGTACTTC
CASSLDRPYEQYF
>-|TRBJ1-2|-|TRBV24-1
TGTGCCACCAGTGATAATCCTTCCTATGGCTACACCTTC
CATSDNPSYGYTF
>-|TRBJ2-2|-|TRBV20-1
TGCAGTGCTAGTAGGGGAGGCACCGGGGAGCTGTTTTTT
CSASRGGTGELFF
>-|TRBJ2-7|-|TRBV4-2
TGTGCCAGCAGCCCACTTTCCGGGCTGGGCGGATACTCCTACGAGCAGTACTTC
CASSPLSGLGGYSYEQYF
>-|TRBJ1-1|once|TRBV7-9
TGTGCCAGCAGCTTATGGGGGGCCACTGAAGCTTTCTTT
CASSLWGATEAFF
>-|TRBJ2-1|-|TRBV4-1
TGCGCCAGCAGCCAACAGGACTTAATATCCTACAATGAGCAGTTCTTC
CASSQQDLISYNEQFF
>-|TRBJ2-7|-|TRBV3-1/TRBV3-2
TGTGCCAGCAGCCAAGTGGTAGGCTCCTACGAGCAGTACTTC
CASSQVVGSYEQYF